Shown below are 9 T cell receptor beta chains from a single sample sequenced in a study of metastatic and nonmetastatic thyroid tumors. TCRdb reanalyzed the PCR reads with MiXCR. The table shows approximately 30,000 clones, with roughly 15% occurring only once. No patient received treatment before thyroid surgery. The specimen sequenced was blood. Source of these receptors: a female donor with papillary thyroid cancer or a benign thyroid nodule (not recorded which). Some clones in this sample may be carry-over from other donors' samples.

Ten or more counts support this clone. This sequence joins TRBV7-2 and TRBJ2-7; the match to TRBD2 covers 11 bases. The CDR3 length is 17 residues. In germline, CDR1 is SGHTA, CDR2 FQGNSA. Trimming at V came to 6 bases and at J to 2 bases, leaving 12 bases not matched to a gene. This CDR3 reads CASSQQPGLAVPYEQYF. In DNA, the CDR3 is TGTGCCAGCAGTCAACAACCGGGACTAGCGGTACCCTACGAGCAGTACTTC.

This clone was seen a few times. The gene calls are TRBV25-1 and TRBJ2-5, with a tentative D call TRBD2 (6 bases). V shed 8 bases and J shed 2 bases, with 12 bases lying between them. Germline V lookup: CDR1 MGHDK, CDR2 SYGVNS. The CDR3 runs to 13 residues. CDR3 loop: CASLGRLQETQYF. Here the CDR3 DNA reads TGTGCCAGCTTAGGGAGGCTACAAGAGACCCAGTACTTC.

This clone was recorded a few times. V is TRBV14 and J is TRBJ1-2; 7 bases align to TRBD1. Trimming removed 4 bases from V and 3 bases from J; junction bases left unmatched: 8. The CDR3 has 15 residues. CDR1 is SGHDN, CDR2 FVKESK, per germline. The CDR3 DNA sequence: TGTGCCAGCAGCCCAGACAGGGCCTCATACTATGGCTACACCTTC. It encodes CASSPDRASYYGYTF. Using reference TRBV14 and TRBJ1-2 for the parts outside the CDR3, the full variable domain is EAGVTQFPSHSVIEKGQTVTLRCDPISGHDNLYWYRRVMGKEIKFLLHFVKESKQDESGMPNNRFLAERTGGTYSTLKVQPAELEDSGVYFCASSPDRASYYGYTFGSGTRLTVV.

The rearrangement uses TRBV28 and TRBJ1-5; D call uncertain. Per germline, CDR1 MDHEN and CDR2 SYDVKM. This CDR3 is 12 amino acids long. V was cut by 2 bases and J by 16 bases, with 15 bases left in between. The CDR3 loop reads CASSLPKRPYHF. The CDR3 coding sequence is TGTGCCAGCAGTTTACCCAAGAGGCCCTATCATTTT.

This clone was recorded at least ten times. The gene calls are TRBV13 and TRBJ1-2; D gene unclear. This CDR3 has 14 amino acids. In germline, CDR1 is PRHDT, CDR2 FYEKMQ (reference sequence). V lost 1 base and J lost 4, with 10 bases in between. CDR3 residues: CASSLDSAAYGYTF. The CDR3 nucleotides are TGTGCCAGCAGCTTAGATTCGGCAGCCTATGGCTACACCTTC.

This clone has only a few counts. The rearrangement joins TRBV3-1 to TRBJ1-2; D gene unclear. Per the germline V gene, CDR1 is LGHDT and CDR2 is YNNKEL (reference sequence). This CDR3 has 13 residues. The germline V and J ends were trimmed by 4 bases and 1 base, with 7 bases remaining between them. The CDR3 DNA reads TGTGCCAGCAGCCCCGATATTAACTATGGCTACACCTTC. As protein: CASSPDINYGYTF.

This clone came up many times. The chain uses TRBV12-3 or TRBV12-4 and TRBJ2-3, with a tentative D call TRBD2 (5 bases). The CDR3 is 14 residues long. V was cut by 6 bases and J by 1 base, with 11 bases left in between. Written as DNA, the CDR3 is TGTGCCAGCAGCATTACAGCGGGCACAGATACGCAGTATTTT. This gives the protein CASSITAGTDTQYF.

This sequence joins TRBV6-2 or TRBV6-3 and TRBJ2-2, with D possibly matching TRBD2 (5 bases). Per the germline V gene, CDR1 is MNHEY and CDR2 is SVGEGT. CDR3 length: 16 residues. Trimming took 0 bases from V and 9 from J, leaving 17 bases between them. CDR3 amino acids: CASSYSGVRHTWELFF. CDR3 bases: TGTGCCAGCAGTTACTCCGGGGTTCGGCACACTTGGGAGCTGTTTTTT.

This clone showed up many times. DNA of the CDR3: TGTGCCAGTCAAGCGGGAGGGCCCCACAATGAGCAGTTCTTC. It codes for CASQAGGPHNEQFF. The chain carries TRBV19 and TRBJ2-1, with TRBD2 matching 10 bases. The J segment lost 5 bases and the V segment lost 8 bases, leaving 6 bases of the junction unmatched. CDR1 is LNHDA and CDR2 is SQIVND in the germline V gene (reference sequence). This CDR3 has 14 residues.